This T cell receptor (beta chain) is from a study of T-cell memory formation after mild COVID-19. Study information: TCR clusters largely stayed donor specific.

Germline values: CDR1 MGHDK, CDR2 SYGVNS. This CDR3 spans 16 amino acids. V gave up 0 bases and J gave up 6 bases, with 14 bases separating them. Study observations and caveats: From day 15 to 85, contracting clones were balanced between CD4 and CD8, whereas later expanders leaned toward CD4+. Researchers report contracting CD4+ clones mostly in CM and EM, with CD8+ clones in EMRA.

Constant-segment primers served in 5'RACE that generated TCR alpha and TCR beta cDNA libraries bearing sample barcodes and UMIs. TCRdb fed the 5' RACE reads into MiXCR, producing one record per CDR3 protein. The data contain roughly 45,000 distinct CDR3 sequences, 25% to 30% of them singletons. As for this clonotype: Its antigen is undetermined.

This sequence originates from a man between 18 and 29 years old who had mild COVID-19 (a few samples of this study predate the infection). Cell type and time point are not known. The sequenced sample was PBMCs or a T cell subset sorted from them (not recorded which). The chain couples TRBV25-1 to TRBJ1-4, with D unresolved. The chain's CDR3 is CASSEYDGRADEKLFF. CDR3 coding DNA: TGTGCCAGCAGTGAATATGACGGTAGGGCGGATGAAAAACTGTTTTTT.